This TCR beta chain was recorded in a study of B cell selection in AIRE deficiency. For this clone: Its antigen is not identified.

CD4+CD127+ cells were sorted as the conventional CD4 T cells. The study's findings and limits: Shorter CDR3s marked shared Treg sequences, biased toward few non-templated insertions. Approximately 31% of healthy-shared Treg sequences were found among patient Tconv cells.

Authors' data handling: Patients' conventional T cells yielded 85,000 to 120,000 distinct TCRbeta sequences; donors' about 1.3x10^5. Profiling relied on immunoSEQ multiplex PCR, and the TCRdb table lists in-frame clones only, not all of them. V and J calls and clone size are given by that table; D and trimming were obtained from the DNA. The repertoire holds about 24,000 clones, with roughly 96% as singletons. Specimen: CD4+CD127+ conventional T cells sorted from PBMCs. This TCR came from a human donor in good health.

CDR3: CASSHRIGRYEQYF. CDR3 DNA sequence: TGTGCCAGCAGCCACCGGATAGGGCGGTACGAGCAGTACTTC. The chain recombines TRBV7-2 with TRBJ2-7, with D hard to call. V was clipped by 5 bases and J by 4 bases, with 15 bases between them. From germline, CDR1 is SGHTA and CDR2 FQGNSA. This CDR3 contains 14 residues.